A selection of T cell receptor beta chains follows, all from one sample in a study of CD8+CD57+ T cells in acquired aplastic anemia. TCRdb processed the reads anew with MiXCR; each CDR3 protein has one entry. Seen here are 90,000 to 150,000 distinct CDR3 sequences, approximately 61% observed once, and the top ten hold roughly 28%. The sample taken for sequencing was sorted CD4+, CD8+, or CD8+CD57+ T cells (not recorded which) from PBMCs. The receptors shown here come from a human donor with aplastic anemia. Each CDR3 is given with its conserved first and last residue. D genes are given only for firm matches. Some rows mark clone size as missing; the rest say once, few, many or name a class of expanded clone.

D: .; J: TRBJ2-1; length: 13; size: many; V: TRBV19; DNA: TGTGCCAGTAGCCGGAAGTTCTACAATGAGCAGTTCTTC; CDR3: CASSRKFYNEQFF
D: .; J: TRBJ1-6; length: 14; size: .; V: TRBV10-1; DNA: TGCGCCAGCTCTGCTGGGCAAGGCGATTCACCCCTCCACTTT; CDR3: CASSAGQGDSPLHF
D: .; J: TRBJ1-5; length: 15; size: few; V: TRBV10-3; DNA: TGTGCCATCAGTGATTCCCAGGGTTCAGGTCAGCCCCAGCATTTT; CDR3: CAISDSQGSGQPQHF
D: TRBD2; J: TRBJ2-5; length: 14; size: many; V: TRBV5-6; DNA: TGTGCCAGCAGCTTGTGGGGGGGAAAAGAGACCCAGTACTTC; CDR3: CASSLWGGKETQYF
D: .; J: TRBJ2-5; length: 14; size: few; V: TRBV25-1; DNA: TGTGCCAGCAGTAAAAGGACTGCACAAGAGACCCAGTACTTC; CDR3: CASSKRTAQETQYF
D: TRBD1; J: TRBJ1-1; length: 13; size: .; V: TRBV25-1; DNA: TGTGCCAGCACCTACAGGGGCGACACTGAAGCTTTCTTT; CDR3: CASTYRGDTEAFF
D: .; J: TRBJ2-1; length: 16; size: .; V: TRBV7-3; DNA: TGTGCCAGCAGCTCGACGGGGGGCAGCTCCTACAATGAGCAGTTCTTC; CDR3: CASSSTGGSSYNEQFF
D: TRBD1; J: TRBJ1-3; length: 18; size: .; V: TRBV10-3; DNA: TGTGCCATCAGTGAGACCGGGACAGGAGGGATCAGCGGAAACACCATATATTTT; CDR3: CAISETGTGGISGNTIYF
D: TRBD1; J: TRBJ2-3; length: 16; size: .; V: TRBV10-3; DNA: TGTGCCATCAGTGAGACCGGGACAGGGAACACAGATACGCAGTATTTT; CDR3: CAISETGTGNTDTQYF
D: TRBD1; J: TRBJ2-2; length: 16; size: .; V: TRBV6-1; DNA: TGTGCCAGCAGCCGGGACAGACTCGCGAACACCGGGGAGCTGTTTTTT; CDR3: CASSRDRLANTGELFF
D: .; J: TRBJ2-2; length: 12; size: many; V: TRBV25-1; DNA: TGTGCCAGCAGTGAAGGGACCGGGGAGCTGTTTTTT; CDR3: CASSEGTGELFF
D: TRBD1; J: TRBJ1-2; length: 13; size: .; V: TRBV19; DNA: TGTGCCAGCCGGGACAGGGGAGGGTATGGCTACACCTTC; CDR3: CASRDRGGYGYTF
D: .; J: TRBJ2-7; length: 14; size: few; V: TRBV30; DNA: TGTGCCTGGAGAGGTACAGCGTTGGACTACGAGCAGTACTTC; CDR3: CAWRGTALDYEQYF
D: .; J: TRBJ1-1; length: 14; size: .; V: TRBV20-1; DNA: TGCAGTGCTAAGGTGAGGGCGATGAACACTGAAGCTTTCTTT; CDR3: CSAKVRAMNTEAFF
D: .; J: TRBJ2-7; length: 13; size: many; V: TRBV27; DNA: TGTGCCAGCAGTCCTTCCGCCTTCTACGAGCAGTACTTC; CDR3: CASSPSAFYEQYF
D: .; J: TRBJ2-7; length: 14; size: .; V: TRBV20-1; DNA: TGCAGTGCAAGTGTGAATACAGGGTCCTACGAGCAGTACTTC; CDR3: CSASVNTGSYEQYF
D: TRBD1; J: TRBJ2-7; length: 14; size: many; V: TRBV7-9; DNA: TGTGCCAGCAGCGATACAGGGGGCAGGGGCGAGCAGTACTTC; CDR3: CASSDTGGRGEQYF
D: .; J: TRBJ1-6; length: 15; size: .; V: TRBV25-1; DNA: TGTGCCAGCAGTGAATATTCGGGATCGTCGGGGCCCCTCCACTTT; CDR3: CASSEYSGSSGPLHF
D: .; J: TRBJ1-2; length: 12; size: many; V: TRBV7-9; DNA: TGTGCCAGCAGCTCAACAGGTTATGGCTACACCTTC; CDR3: CASSSTGYGYTF
D: .; J: TRBJ1-2; length: 15; size: .; V: TRBV2; DNA: TGTGCCAGCATTTTCCCACAGGACAGTATCTATGGCTACACCTTC; CDR3: CASIFPQDSIYGYTF
D: .; J: TRBJ2-7; length: 13; size: once; V: TRBV7-9; DNA: TGTGCCAGCAGCCCGACTTTCTCCTACGAGCAGTACTTC; CDR3: CASSPTFSYEQYF
D: .; J: TRBJ1-2; length: 16; size: .; V: TRBV2; DNA: TGTGCCAGCAGTGAAGCGCTTCGTAGAAGTATCTATGGCTACACCTTC; CDR3: CASSEALRRSIYGYTF
D: .; J: TRBJ2-5; length: 15; size: .; V: TRBV7-8; DNA: TGTGCCAGCAGCTTAGCGGGAGGGCAGGGGGAGACCCAGTACTTC; CDR3: CASSLAGGQGETQYF
D: .; J: TRBJ1-5; length: 15; size: .; V: TRBV5-8; DNA: TGTGCCAGCAGCTTGGGACAGACCAGCAATCAGCCCCAGCATTTT; CDR3: CASSLGQTSNQPQHF
D: TRBD1; J: TRBJ1-2; length: 12; size: many; V: TRBV29-1; DNA: TGCAGCTTGACAGGGAACGACTATGGCTACACCTTC; CDR3: CSLTGNDYGYTF
D: TRBD2; J: TRBJ2-7; length: 14; size: .; V: TRBV7-9; DNA: TGTGCCAGCACCTCCGGGACTAGCTCAAGCGAGCAGTACTTC; CDR3: CASTSGTSSSEQYF